Listed here are 6 T cell receptor beta chains from one sample, sequenced in a study of siplizumab effects on memory and regulatory T cells. Method: immunoSEQ multiplex PCR; TCRdb's copy keeps in-frame clones and lacks some. There are some 100,000 clones in the sample; approximately 92% occur only once, and roughly 0.15% lies in the top ten. Sample: non-Treg CD4+ T cells sorted from blood. The receptors derive from a human donor in good health.

V is TRBV7-9 and J is TRBJ1-1; perhaps TRBD1 as D (5 bases). The CDR3 runs 14 residues. CDR1 and CDR2 from the germline V gene are SEHNR and FQNEAQ (reference sequence). The V and J ends lost 5 bases and 2 bases respectively, with 12 bases between them. CDR3 loop: CASSRMGVNTEAFF. CDR3 in DNA: TGTGCCAGCAGCCGGATGGGGGTTAACACTGAAGCTTTCTTT. Looking up the rest from reference TRBV7-9 and TRBJ1-1 gives the full variable domain: DTGVSQNPRHKITKRGQNVTFRCDPISEHNRLYWYRQTLGQGPEFLTYFQNEAQLEKSRLLSDRFSAERPKGSFSTLEIQRTEQGDSAMYLCASSRMGVNTEAFFGQGTRLTVV.

The V and J genes are TRBV6-1 and TRBJ2-7, with a tentative D call TRBD1 (5 bases). Germline CDR1 reads MNHNS; CDR2 reads SASEGT. The V end was cut by 4 bases, the J end by 3 bases, with 13 bases between. The CDR3 is 14 residues long. The CDR3 reads CASSGQGVYYEQYF. Written as DNA, the CDR3 is TGTGCCAGCAGTGGACAAGGGGTCTACTACGAGCAGTACTTC.

This clone was observed a few times. The V call is TRBV5-1, the J call TRBJ1-1; D unclear. Germline V CDR1 and CDR2: SGHRS, YFSETQ. V lost 1 base, J lost 2 bases, and 18 bases lay in between. The length of the CDR3 is 17 residues. The CDR3 sequence: CASSLSFPAGLNTEAFF. In DNA, the CDR3 is TGCGCCAGCAGCTTGTCTTTCCCGGCAGGCCTTAACACTGAAGCTTTCTTT.

The chain is built from TRBV10-3 and TRBJ2-2, with 8 bases aligning to TRBD2. CDR1 and CDR2 from the germline V gene are ENHRY and SYGVKD. The V and J ends lost 1 base and 2 bases, in that order; junction bases with no gene match: 6. This CDR3 spans 17 amino acids. Here the CDR3 DNA reads TGTGCCATCAGTGAGTACTTAGCGGGGATAAACACCGGGGAGCTGTTTTTT. This codes for CAISEYLAGINTGELFF.

The chain joins TRBV7-8 to TRBJ2-7, with TRBD2 identical over 15 bases. This CDR3 has 18 residues. Per germline, CDR1 SGHVS and CDR2 FQNEAQ. Unmatched junction bases numbered 10, after V lost 1 base and J lost 6 bases. The CDR3 protein is CASSLGTSGGAHGFEQYF. CDR3 in DNA: TGTGCCAGCAGCTTAGGGACTAGCGGGGGGGCCCACGGGTTCGAGCAGTACTTC.

This sequence joins TRBV11-2 and TRBJ2-5; D uncertain. This CDR3 spans 16 amino acids. V lost 5 bases and J 5 bases, leaving 21 bases between the germline ends. The V gene's germline CDR1 is SGHAT and CDR2 FQNNGV. The CDR3 DNA reads as TGTGCCAGCAGCGACTCTCTCGGTGAGGCGTGGGAGACCCAGTACTTC. It specifies CASSDSLGEAWETQYF. The variable domain in full, completed from reference TRBV11-2 and TRBJ2-5, reads EAGVAQSPRYKIIEKRQSVAFWCNPISGHATLYWYQQILGQGPKLLIQFQNNGVVDDSQLPKDRFSAERLKGVDSTLKIQPAKLEDSAVYLCASSDSLGEAWETQYFGPGTRLLVL.